A selection of T cell receptor beta chains follows, all from one sample in a study of blood T cell repertoires in COVID-19. Only in-frame clones appear in the TCRdb table, and some are missing; sequencing was by immunoSEQ multiplex PCR. The repertoire holds 200,000 to 300,000 clones, with about 91% as singletons. The material sequenced was peripheral blood. The source of these receptors is a person aged 18-30 years with COVID-19, enrolled during active disease. The CDR3 runs from the conserved cysteine through the conserved F or W. A D gene is named only where the DNA matches it firmly. Rows give clone size only sometimes, using once, few, many, or a class for an expanded clone.

TRBJ2-7 | TRBV5-1 | TRBD2 | NA | TGCGCCAGCAGCTTCGGACTAGCGGGAGTAATGAGCTCCTACGAGCAGTACTTC | CASSFGLAGVMSSYEQYF
TRBJ1-6 | TRBV7-9 | NA | NA | TGTGCCAGCCGGGTCCCACCCGGCGCCAATTCACCCCTCCACTTT | CASRVPPGANSPLHF
TRBJ2-3 | TRBV27 | TRBD2 | NA | TGTGCCAGCAGTCTCCAAGCGGGAGGGGTAGATACGCAGTATTTT | CASSLQAGGVDTQYF
TRBJ1-1 | TRBV5-1 | NA | NA | TGCGCCAGCAGTCAGGCCATGAACACTGAAGCTTTCTTT | CASSQAMNTEAFF
TRBJ2-7 | TRBV10-3 | TRBD2 | NA | TGTGCCATCAGTGACCTCGGGGGGGACTACGAGCAGTACTTC | CAISDLGGDYEQYF
TRBJ1-2 | TRBV7-9 | NA | NA | TGTGCCAGCAGATACGACACGAGCGGCTACACCTTC | CASRYDTSGYTF
TRBJ2-7 | TRBV5-1 | TRBD2 | many | TGCGCCAGCAGCTTGGCTGGCGGGAGCTCCTACGAGCAGTACTTC | CASSLAGGSSYEQYF
TRBJ1-5 | TRBV2 | NA | few | TGTGCCAGCAGACGGGGACTAAATCAGCCCCAGCATTTT | CASRRGLNQPQHF
TRBJ2-7 | TRBV7-9 | NA | NA | TGTGCCAGCAGCCAAGGTGGGAGCGCCTACGAGCAGTACTTC | CASSQGGSAYEQYF
TRBJ2-3 | TRBV3-1/TRBV3-2 | NA | NA | TGTGCCAGCAGCCAAGTGGGGGTGTCACAGGGTAAGACAGATACGCAGTATTTT | CASSQVGVSQGKTDTQYF
TRBJ2-2 | TRBV4-3 | NA | NA | TGCGCCAGCAGCCAAGTAGGAGGTTCCGGGGAGCTGTTTTTT | CASSQVGGSGELFF
TRBJ1-6 | TRBV10-3 | NA | NA | TGTGCCATCAGTGAGTCTTACAGTAATAATTCACCCCTCCACTTT | CAISESYSNNSPLHF